A single sample gave rise to the 22 T cell receptor beta chains below, sequenced in a study of T cell responses to AZD1222 COVID-19 vaccine. The protocol was immunoSEQ multiplex PCR, while the TCRdb copy is restricted to in-frame clones and leaves out a portion. In the table there are fewer than 55,000 clones, roughly 87% of which are singletons. Sample: peripheral blood, taken 28 days after the second AZD1222 dose. Receptor source: an adult who received the AZD1222 COVID-19 vaccine.

V and J are TRBV7-2 and TRBJ1-1; D remains unclear. Germline assignment: CDR1 SGHTA and CDR2 FQGNSA. V dropped 3 bases and J dropped 0 bases, with 11 bases sitting between them. The CDR3 length is 15 residues. The CDR3 coding sequence is TGTGCCAGCAGCTTGAGTAAGGGCTTGAACACTGAAGCTTTCTTT. Its translation is CASSLSKGLNTEAFF.

The J gene is TRBJ1-1, the V gene TRBV12-5; D not resolved. The CDR3 has 12 residues. Germline lookup yields CDR1 LGHNT and CDR2 FRNRAP. V lost 3 bases, J lost 3 bases, and 5 bases lay in between. This CDR3 reads CASGFSDTEAFF. CDR3 sequence (DNA): TGTGCTAGTGGTTTCTCAGACACTGAAGCTTTCTTT.

The rearrangement joins TRBV5-1 to TRBJ1-3, with D unresolved. V lost 4 bases, J lost 4 bases, and 9 bases lay in between. From germline, CDR1 is SGHRS and CDR2 YFSETQ. The CDR3 is made up of 13 amino acids. The CDR3 here is CASSPVGGNTIYF. CDR3 nucleotides: TGCGCCAGCAGCCCGGTTGGGGGAAACACCATATATTTT.

This clone has only a few counts. This chain links TRBV7-9 with TRBJ2-2; tentatively, D is TRBD1 (6 bases). Trimming stripped 5 bases from V and 10 bases from J, with 17 bases between. This CDR3 contains 14 residues. Germline V gene data show CDR1 as SEHNR and CDR2 as FQNEAQ (reference sequence). DNA of the CDR3: TGTGCCAGCAGCCGGACAGCCATCTCCGAGGAGCTGTTTTTT. Protein: CASSRTAISEELFF.

The genes are TRBV9 and TRBJ2-1; D is unresolved. The CDR3 length is 15 residues. CDR1 and CDR2 from the germline V gene are SGDLS and YYNGEE. V was pared by 4 bases and J by 0 bases, with 11 bases between. CDR3 in amino acids: CASSPAPSSYNEQFF. Here the CDR3 DNA reads TGTGCCAGCAGCCCGGCCCCCAGCTCCTACAATGAGCAGTTCTTC.

The rearrangement links TRBV9 to TRBJ1-6; D call uncertain. The CDR3 extends over 14 amino acids. Trimming left V 0 bases short and J 7 bases short, with 8 bases between. Germline V lookup: CDR1 SGDLS, CDR2 YYNGEE. CDR3: CASSVGEWNSPLHF. CDR3 DNA sequence: TGTGCCAGCAGCGTAGGCGAGTGGAATTCACCCCTCCACTTT.

V is TRBV30 and J is TRBJ1-1, with D tentatively TRBD1 (6 bases). The CDR3 spans 13 residues. The ends were cut back, 7 bases at V and 3 bases at J, with 15 bases in the middle. Germline V gene lookup returns CDR1 GTSNPN and CDR2 SVGIG (reference sequence). In DNA, the CDR3 is TGTGCCTTGGAGGGCAGGGGACACACTGAAGCTTTCTTT. This gives the protein CALEGRGHTEAFF.

V is TRBV2 and J is TRBJ1-4; 7 bases are shared with TRBD1. The CDR3 is made up of 15 amino acids. V was pared by 6 bases and J by 10 bases, with 14 bases of the junction left unmatched. Germline CDR1 reads SNHLY; CDR2 reads FYNNEI. CDR3 nucleotide sequence: TGTGCCAGCAGCCCACAGGGGAGAGGTCTGGGAAAACTGTTTTTT. It codes for CASSPQGRGLGKLFF.

This clone occurred once. The chain links TRBV14 to TRBJ1-2; D gene unclear. This CDR3 spans 15 amino acids. Germline lookup yields CDR1 SGHDN and CDR2 FVKESK. V lost 3 bases, J lost 8 bases, and 19 bases lay in between. The CDR3 region is CASSQSPGPLLGYTF. Here the CDR3 DNA reads TGTGCCAGCAGCCAGTCCCCGGGCCCCCTCCTCGGCTACACCTTC.

This chain links TRBV11-2 with TRBJ1-1, with a tentative D call TRBD1 (6 bases). V was clipped by 6 bases and J by 8 bases, with 10 bases between them. The germline gives CDR1 SGHAT, CDR2 FQNNGV. The CDR3 is made up of 11 amino acids. CDR3: CASSTGTEAFF. DNA for the CDR3: TGTGCCAGCAGTACCGGGACAGAAGCTTTCTTT. The variable domain in full, with the rest retrieved from reference TRBV11-2 and TRBJ1-1, is EAGVAQSPRYKIIEKRQSVAFWCNPISGHATLYWYQQILGQGPKLLIQFQNNGVVDDSQLPKDRFSAERLKGVDSTLKIQPAKLEDSAVYLCASSTGTEAFFGQGTRLTVV.

The V call is TRBV30, the J call TRBJ1-1; perhaps TRBD1 as D (6 bases). This CDR3 is built from 15 residues. Germline-derived CDR1 and CDR2 are GTSNPN and SVGIG (reference sequence). V was shortened by 3 bases and J by 0 bases, with 14 bases between the two germline ends. CDR3 DNA: TGTGCCTGGAGCCGTAACAGGGATCTGAACACTGAAGCTTTCTTT. Protein: CAWSRNRDLNTEAFF.

This clone was found once. V is TRBV7-9 and J is TRBJ2-5; TRBD2 might be the D (6 bases). From germline, CDR1 is SEHNR and CDR2 FQNEAQ (reference sequence). V was cut by 7 bases and J by 4 bases, with 19 bases left in between. The CDR3 runs to 15 residues. The chain's CDR3 is CASNVFGGSGETQYF. The CDR3 DNA reads TGTGCCAGCAACGTCTTCGGGGGTTCGGGAGAGACCCAGTACTTC.

The chain links TRBV12-3 or TRBV12-4 to TRBJ1-2; D call uncertain. This CDR3 has 11 residues. V lost 4 bases to trimming and J lost 7 bases, with 7 bases between them. CDR3 DNA: TGTGCCAGCAGTTCGGCGCTTGGCTACACCTTC. Protein: CASSSALGYTF.

The rearrangement uses TRBV10-1 and TRBJ2-1; D is unclear. The CDR3 contains 16 residues. CDR1 is WNHNN and CDR2 is SYGVQD in the germline V gene (reference sequence). V was shortened by 2 bases and J by 5 bases, with 16 bases between the two germline ends. For the CDR3, the DNA is TGCGCCAGCAGTGAGGTGTCCGTGGCCGCCGACAATGAGCAGTTCTTC. Translated, it gives CASSEVSVAADNEQFF.

The rearrangement joins TRBV3-1 (or the pseudogene TRBV3-2) to TRBJ2-7; the match to TRBD1 covers 7 bases. Germline CDR1 reads LGHDT; CDR2 reads YNNKEL (reference sequence). This CDR3 region has 14 residues. With V trimmed by 4 bases and J by 2 bases, 5 bases remained unmatched. The chain's CDR3 is CASSPRDRAYEQYF. Here the CDR3 DNA reads TGTGCCAGCAGCCCAAGGGACAGAGCCTACGAGCAGTACTTC.

The rearrangement links TRBV4-2 to TRBJ2-7; D ambiguous. Looked up from germline, CDR1 is LGHNA and CDR2 is YNFKEQ. V was clipped by 1 base and J by 2 bases, with 12 bases between them. The CDR3 is made up of 15 amino acids. The CDR3 bases are TGTGCCAGCAGCCAAGGAGGCCAGCAACCCTACGAGCAGTACTTC. As protein: CASSQGGQQPYEQYF.

V gene TRBV29-1 combines with J gene TRBJ1-1; D possibly corresponds to TRBD1 (5 bases). This CDR3 has 11 amino acids. Germline-derived CDR1 and CDR2 are SQVTM and ANQGSEA. V was trimmed by 0 bases and J by 9 bases, leaving 8 bases between them. The CDR3 nucleotides are TGCAGCGTTGAAGATCCGGGGCAAGCTTTCTTT. Protein: CSVEDPGQAFF. Full variable domain (outside the CDR3, taken from reference TRBV29-1 and TRBJ1-1): SAVISQKPSRDICQRGTSLTIQCQVDSQVTMMFWYRQQPGQSLTLIATANQGSEATYESGFVIDKFPISRPNLTFSTLTVSNMSPEDSSIYLCSVEDPGQAFFGQGTRLTVV.

The CDR3 nucleotides are TGTGCCAGCAGCCTCGCGGGGGGGAAGACCCAGTACTTC. This translates into CASSLAGGKTQYF. The rearrangement joins TRBV27 to TRBJ2-5; 9 positions agree with TRBD2. This CDR3 is built from 13 residues. V lost 6 bases to trimming and J lost 6 bases; unmatched junction nucleotides: 5. The V gene's germline CDR1 is MNHEY and CDR2 SMNVEV (reference sequence).

The chain is built from TRBV7-9 and TRBJ2-5; 8 nucleotides line up with TRBD1. CDR3 length equals 15 residues. Germline CDR1 SEHNR, CDR2 FQNEAQ (reference sequence). After removal of 5 bases from V and 2 bases from J, the junction contained 7 bases not matched to a gene. CDR3 region: CASSLRTGTQETQYF. The CDR3 DNA reads TGTGCCAGCAGCCTGAGGACAGGGACTCAAGAGACCCAGTACTTC.

V gene TRBV6-5 combines with J gene TRBJ2-2; unclear D gene. V was trimmed by 1 base and J by 3 bases, leaving 9 bases between them. Germline V gene sequence: CDR1 MNHEY, CDR2 SVGAGI. The CDR3 spans 15 residues. The CDR3 nucleotides read TGTGCCAGCAGTTACTGGAAAAGGGACACCGGGGAGCTGTTTTTT. Translating gives CASSYWKRDTGELFF.

The chain combines TRBV11-2 with TRBJ2-7; TRBD2 matches at 8 bases. CDR1 and CDR2 from the germline V gene are SGHAT and FQNNGV. Trimming cost V 6 bases and J 3 bases; bases outside gene matches: 4. CDR3 length: 13 residues. Here the CDR3 DNA reads TGTGCCAGCAGACTCGGGGGGGTCTACGAGCAGTACTTC. Its protein is CASRLGGVYEQYF.

This clone was observed a single time. The chain couples TRBV19 to TRBJ2-5; TRBD2 aligns across 12 bases. The V segment lost 6 bases and the J segment 1 base; nucleotides outside the gene matches: 6. The germline V gene has CDR1 LNHDA and CDR2 SQIVND (reference sequence). The CDR3 runs to 16 residues. The CDR3 is CASSTRTSGAQETQYF. The CDR3 region has the DNA TGTGCCAGTAGCACCCGGACTAGCGGGGCCCAAGAGACCCAGTACTTC.